This note documents a single T cell receptor (beta chain) sequence. CDR1 MNHEY and CDR2 SVGAGI come from the germline V gene. V was pared by 6 bases and J by 0 bases, with 12 bases between. The CDR3 consists of 14 residues. The entry originates in a study of T cell changes during pregnancy in multiple sclerosis. Method: immunoSEQ multiplex PCR; TCRdb's copy keeps in-frame clones and lacks some. The sample includes approximately 70,000 clones, about 89% seen only once; the top ten take around 0.9%. The sequencing here drew on peripheral blood, taken in the first trimester of pregnancy. The gene calls are TRBV6-5 and TRBJ2-7; tentatively, D is TRBD2 (5 bases). The clonotype originates from a female donor in good health, enrolled as a control in a pregnancy study. CDR3 nucleotide sequence: TGTGCCAGCAGCCCGGGAAGGGACTCCTACGAGCAGTACTTC. Residues: CASSPGRDSYEQYF.